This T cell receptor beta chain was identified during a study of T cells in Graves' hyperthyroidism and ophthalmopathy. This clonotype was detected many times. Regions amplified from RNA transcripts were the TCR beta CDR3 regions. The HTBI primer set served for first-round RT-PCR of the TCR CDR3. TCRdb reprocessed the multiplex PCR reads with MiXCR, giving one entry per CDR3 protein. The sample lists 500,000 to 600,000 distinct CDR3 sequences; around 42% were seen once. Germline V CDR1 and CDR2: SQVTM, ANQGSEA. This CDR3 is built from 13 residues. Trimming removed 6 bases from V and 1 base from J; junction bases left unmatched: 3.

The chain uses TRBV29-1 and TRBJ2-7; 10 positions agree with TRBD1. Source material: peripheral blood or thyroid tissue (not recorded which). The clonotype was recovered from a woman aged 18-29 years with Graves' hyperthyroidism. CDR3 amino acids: CSVMDRGSYEQYF. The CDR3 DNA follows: TGCAGCGTCATGGACAGGGGGTCCTACGAGCAGTACTTC.